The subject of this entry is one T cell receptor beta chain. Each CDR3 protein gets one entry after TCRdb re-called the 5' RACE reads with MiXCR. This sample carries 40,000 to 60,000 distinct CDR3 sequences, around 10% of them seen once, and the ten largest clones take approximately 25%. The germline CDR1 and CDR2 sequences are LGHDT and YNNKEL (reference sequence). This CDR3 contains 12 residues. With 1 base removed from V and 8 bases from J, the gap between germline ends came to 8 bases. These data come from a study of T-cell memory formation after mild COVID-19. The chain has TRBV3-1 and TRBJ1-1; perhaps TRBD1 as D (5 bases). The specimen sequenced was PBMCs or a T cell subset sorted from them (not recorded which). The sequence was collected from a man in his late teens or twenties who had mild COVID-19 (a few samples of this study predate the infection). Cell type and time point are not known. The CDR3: CASSQGGWEAFF. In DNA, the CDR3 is TGTGCCAGCAGCCAAGGGGGCTGGGAAGCTTTCTTT.